The present T cell receptor (beta chain) was sequenced within a study of T cells in Graves' hyperthyroidism and ophthalmopathy (dated by TCRdb to the late 2010s). For the study in its entirety: Peripheral blood samples were taken at the time of initial diagnosis, prior to any treatment. TCR V-J signatures able to tell the groups apart were searched for in a discovery cohort of 95 to 100 patients, of whom about 40 had Graves' ophthalmopathy and more than 55 had stable Graves' hyperthyroidism. Whether ophthalmopathy could be predicted prospectively was tested in an independent validation cohort made up of roughly 19 hyperthyroidism patients plus 17 patients who later progressed to ophthalmopathy. For training and testing, the 95 to 100 patients in the discovery cohort were randomly divided in a 7:3 ratio. The study also compared thyroid tissue and blood T-cell repertoires from more than five Graves' hyperthyroidism patients. After sampling, hyperthyroidism patients received methimazole starting at 30 mg daily, and ophthalmopathy patients received high-dose intravenous methylprednisolone. According to the paper, TCR Vbeta CDR3 sequencing was carried out on roughly 130 peripheral blood samples, which came from fewer than 50 ophthalmopathy, under 85 hyperthyroidism and roughly 17 progressor patients. Results and caveats for the whole study, not just this receptor: No statistical method was used to fix the sample size in advance, and group allocation was not hidden from the investigators. A 13 V-J signature model separated ophthalmopathy from stable hyperthyroidism, with roughly 88% sensitivity and 81.08% specificity in cross-validation and 80%/75% in testing. In validation, the model predicted progression to ophthalmopathy a median of around 6.5 months before onset, with approximately 70% sensitivity and just under 75% specificity. Most expanded thyroid clonotypes (frequency above 0.001) were also found in blood, which suggests that blood repertoires may mirror thyroid immune responses.

Based on the germline V gene, the CDR1 and CDR2 sequences are ENHRY and SYGVKD. The CDR3 holds 14 amino acids from the cysteine to the phenylalanine. The only DNA kept is the CDR3, 42 bases in frame from the first base. Ends trimmed: V by 2 bases, J by 3 bases; bases unmatched to a gene: 2. At least ten counts were recorded for this clonotype. Its recognized antigen is unknown. Nothing much larger sits one base from this clone, and base qualities are not available. The TCR beta CDR3 regions were amplified from RNA transcripts. The first round of RT-PCR for the TCR CDR3 was performed with the HTBI primer set and the Qiagen OneStep RT-PCR kit. The libraries were constructed in a second round of multiplex PCR and then size-selected and purified. Libraries were sequenced paired-end with 100 bp reads on an Illumina HiSeq2000. The authors' analysis ran thus. SOAPnuke was used to process the raw data, throwing out any read that contained adapters or uncalled bases, had a mean Phred below 15, or lacked an exact constant-primer or identifier match. High-quality paired reads were merged with COPE v1.2.5, and unique nucleotide sequences were defined as clonotypes. MiTCR v1.1 was used to align clonotypes to the IMGT TRBV, TRBD and TRBJ reference segments. Analysis was restricted to V-J combinations with a frequency above 0.0001, which covered about 99% of repertoires. The TCS score was defined as the ratio of F50 (clonal expansion) to E x V (chaos), calculated using BLOSUM62-based TCRdist between CDR3 peptides within each V-J. Welch's t-statistics and random forest reduced 500 to 650 V-J features to some 14, which were used in a naive Bayes classifier (R e1071). TCRdb reworked the public reads: Q25 trimming with fastp, MiXCR clone assembly, productive beta chains retained. Every CDR3 protein is listed once, alongside the most common genes and DNA of its rows. These V and J calls originate from TCRdb's pipeline instead of the authors' own analysis. Within this sample are some 440,000 distinct CDR3 sequences, with around a sixth of them counted one time only. 11% to 15% of the sample lies in the top ten.

Graves' hyperthyroidism was defined as stable when no progression to ophthalmopathy occurred over 18 months of follow-up. Hyperthyroidism patients were newly diagnosed, with disease duration under 2 months, and aged 18 to 65 years. Exclusion was applied to patients with uncontrolled infections, other autoimmune diseases, pregnancy or lactation. Clinical symptoms, serum thyroxine and TRAb, thyroid ultrasound, and orbital computed tomography formed the basis for the diagnoses. PBMCs were isolated from 7.5 to 10 ml of fresh peripheral blood by Ficoll-Paque density gradient centrifugation. Total RNA was extracted using Trizol reagent, and RNA quality was assessed on an Agilent 2100 Bioanalyzer.

The rearrangement combines TRBV10-3 with TRBJ2-7, with 9 bases aligning to TRBD1. The sample taken for sequencing was blood. The sequence came from a woman younger than 30 with Graves' hyperthyroidism. The CDR3 protein sequence reads: CAISEKTGGYEQYF. Here is the DNA: TGTGCCATCAGTGAGAAGACAGGGGGCTACGAGCAGTACTTC.